This T cell receptor (beta chain) was recovered during a study of cytomegalovirus exposure and HLA in healthy donors. The overall study: Earlier, some 180 million T cells were analyzed, and some 120 million unique TCR beta sequences were found among them. As released early, the data held 75 million to 90 million unique TCRs from HLA-typed donors.

This clone occurred once. The target antigen is unknown. Study-wide results and limits: There were some V segments, including TRBV6-2 and TRBV6-3, excluded as indistinguishable. Later analysis associated a missense DCLRE1C variant with TCR beta V- and J-gene trimming.

Vbeta (60) and Jbeta (13) primers were used in the PCR. Clones were read by immunoSEQ multiplex PCR, and TCRdb kept only the in-frame ones, dropping some. The sample records under 200,000 clones, roughly 77% being singletons. The V gene end was trimmed by 5 bases and the J gene end by 0 bases; junction bases not matched to a gene: 12. The CDR3 totals 18 residues. CDR1 is MDHEN, CDR2 SYDVKM, per germline. The receptor was isolated from a man aged 50 to 59 in good health and CMV-seropositive. The material sequenced was PBMCs. The chain uses TRBV28 and TRBJ1-4; 7 bases agree with TRBD1. CDR3 DNA: TGTGCCAGCAGTACCCGGGACAGCCGAATTGCAACTAATGAAAAACTGTTTTTT. Translating it yields CASSTRDSRIATNEKLFF.